This note documents a single T cell receptor (beta chain) sequence. The target of this receptor is not known. Nothing much larger sits one base from this clone, and base qualities are not available. The trial excluded patients who had a history of autoimmune disease or were on systemic immunosuppression. Peripheral blood for TCR sequencing was collected from all dose cohorts at baseline, on cycle 4 day 1, and on cycle 7 day 1. The samples were taken from a phase I, first-in-human, multicenter, open-label dose-escalation trial of ivuxolimab. Adults with locally advanced or metastatic head and neck squamous cell, hepatocellular, melanoma or renal cell carcinoma were enrolled in the trial. Before TCR sequencing, CD4+ T cells and CD8+ T cells were sorted from peripheral blood as separate populations. To sequence the TCRbeta CDR3 region, genomic DNA was isolated from the sorted cells. TCRbeta CDR3 regions were sequenced using the immunoSEQ Assay. As stored in TCRdb, this immuneACCESS dataset retains in-frame rearrangements with V and J assigned. A fraction of the clones does not appear; measured against another copy, unresolved V genes explain less than half of the discrepancy, and the remainder lacks a known reason. The sample yields some 100,000 clones; almost 90% were counted once. The top ten hold 0.15% to 0.2% of the sample.

From the cysteine through the phenylalanine, the CDR3 covers 13 amino acids. CDR3 DNA only is kept here, 39 bases in frame from base 1. CDR1 and CDR2, per the germline V gene, are MNHGY and SAAAGT. V ends up 5 bases short and J 9 bases short, with an unmatched junction base count of 3. These data are taken from a study of OX40 agonist ivuxolimab in advanced cancers. About the full investigation: Ivuxolimab, which targeted the costimulatory receptor OX40 (CD134), was an agonistic, fully human IgG2 monoclonal antibody. In the dose-escalation cohort, 82.7% of patients were male, and the mean age was approximately 60 years, with a range of about 23 to 80. Intravenous ivuxolimab was administered to patients every 2 weeks at six dose levels: 0.01, 0.1, 0.3, 1.5, 3 and 10 mg/kg. Prior anti-PD-1, anti-PD-L1 or anti-CTLA-4 therapy was permitted, and approximately 42% of dose-escalation patients had received checkpoint inhibitors. Partial responses occurred in three dose-escalation patients, of whom one had hepatocellular carcinoma and two had cutaneous melanoma. The monotherapy dose-escalation portion (N ≈ 56 patients) of the phase I ivuxolimab trial is reported in the paper. Of the roughly 53 patients in dose escalation, 19 had hepatocellular carcinoma, about 15 had melanoma, 9 had renal cell carcinoma and 9 had head and neck cancer. The point of sequencing TCRbeta in the periphery was to test whether ivuxolimab changed TCR sequence diversity and drove clonal T-cell expansion. Broad study findings and their caveats: After ivuxolimab, more expanded clones were found on average in CD8+ T cells than in CD4+ T cells. Low levels of normalized T-cell clonal expansion were also seen in some nonresponding patients. Clonal expansion of both CD4+ and CD8+ blood T cells was observed from baseline to week 6 at doses 0.1 to 3.0 mg/kg. In the 0.1-3.0 mg/kg groups, partial responders were among the patients with the lowest normalized peripheral clonal expansion, particularly in CD8+ T cells. The antigen specificity of the clonally expanded peripheral T cells was not determined.

The chain links TRBV6-8 with TRBJ2-1, with TRBD2 identical over 11 junction bases. The specimen comprised CD4+ or CD8+ T cells sorted from blood, sampled in a trial of the OX40 agonist ivuxolimab. The clonotype originates from an adult with an advanced solid tumor such as melanoma, head and neck, liver or kidney cancer. The nucleotides read TGTGCCAGCAGTCCGCTAGCGGGAGGTGAGCAGTTCTTC. Its translation is CASSPLAGGEQFF.